This TCR beta chain was sequenced in a study of shared clonotypes between healthy human individuals. Across the study: The donors, a couple of women and a few men, were aged 18 to 49.

TCRdb's table, derived via immunoSEQ multiplex PCR, lists solely in-frame clones and lacks some. The sample has about 670,000 clones; around 72% are singletons. Germline CDR1 and CDR2: SGHRS and YFSETQ. The CDR3 loop spans 15 amino acids. J gave up 5 bases and V 4 bases, and 8 bases lay outside the gene matches. The study, taken as a whole, reports: All-four-donor shared clonotypes had higher generation probabilities than non-shared clonotypes did.

A note on this clone: Its antigen is still unknown.

Sequenced material: memory CD4+ T cells sorted from blood. Regarding subset: CD45RA-negative fraction. J is TRBJ2-5 and V is TRBV5-1; 10 positions match TRBD1. The sequence derives from a young woman in good health. This chain's CDR3 is CASSAGQGEMETQYF. The CDR3 region has the DNA TGCGCCAGCAGCGCCGGACAGGGGGAGATGGAGACCCAGTACTTC.